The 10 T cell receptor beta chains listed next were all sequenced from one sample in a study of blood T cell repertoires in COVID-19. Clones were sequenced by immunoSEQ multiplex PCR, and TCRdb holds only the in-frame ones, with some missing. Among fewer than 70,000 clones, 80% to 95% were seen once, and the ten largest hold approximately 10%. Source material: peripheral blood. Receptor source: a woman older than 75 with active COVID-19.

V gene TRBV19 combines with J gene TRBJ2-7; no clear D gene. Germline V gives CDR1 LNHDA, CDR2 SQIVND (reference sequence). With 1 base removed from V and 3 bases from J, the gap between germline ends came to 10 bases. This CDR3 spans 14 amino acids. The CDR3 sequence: CASSIGTEGYEQYF. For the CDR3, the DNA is TGTGCCAGTAGTATAGGAACAGAAGGCTACGAGCAGTACTTC.

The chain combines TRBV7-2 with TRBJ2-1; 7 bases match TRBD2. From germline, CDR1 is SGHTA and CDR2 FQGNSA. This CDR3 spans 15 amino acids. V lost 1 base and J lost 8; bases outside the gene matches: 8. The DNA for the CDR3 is TGTGCCAGCAGCTTAGGCGGGAGCGCCACCGATGAGCAGTTCTTC. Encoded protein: CASSLGGSATDEQFF.

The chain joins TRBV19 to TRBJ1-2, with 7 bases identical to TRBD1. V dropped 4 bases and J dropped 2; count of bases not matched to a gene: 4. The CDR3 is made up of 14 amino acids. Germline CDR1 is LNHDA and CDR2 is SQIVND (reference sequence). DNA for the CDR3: TGTGCCAGTAGTACACTACAGGGGAACTATGGCTACACCTTC. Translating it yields CASSTLQGNYGYTF. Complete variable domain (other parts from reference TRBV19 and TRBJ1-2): DGGITQSPKYLFRKEGQNVTLSCEQNLNHDAMYWYRQDPGQGLRLIYYSQIVNDFQKGDIAEGYSVSREKKESFPLTVTSAQKNPTAFYLCASSTLQGNYGYTFGSGTRLTVV.

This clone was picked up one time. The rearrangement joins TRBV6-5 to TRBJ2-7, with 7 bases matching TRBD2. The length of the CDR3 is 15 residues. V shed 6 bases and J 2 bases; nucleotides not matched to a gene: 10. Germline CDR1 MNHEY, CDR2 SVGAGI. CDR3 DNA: TGTGCCAGCAGGACGAGACTAGCTGACCCCTACGAGCAGTACTTC. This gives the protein CASRTRLADPYEQYF.

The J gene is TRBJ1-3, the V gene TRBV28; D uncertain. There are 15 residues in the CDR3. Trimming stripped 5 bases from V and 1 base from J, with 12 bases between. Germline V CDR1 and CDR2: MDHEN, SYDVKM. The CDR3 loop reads CASSPGVVSGNTIYF. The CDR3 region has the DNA TGTGCCAGCAGTCCCGGGGTCGTATCTGGAAACACCATATATTTT.

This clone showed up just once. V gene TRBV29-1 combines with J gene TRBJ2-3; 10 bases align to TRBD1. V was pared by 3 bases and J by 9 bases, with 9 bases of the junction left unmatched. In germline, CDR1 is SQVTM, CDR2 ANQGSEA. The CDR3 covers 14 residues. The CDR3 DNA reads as TGCAGCGTTGACGGGACAGGGGATCGGGGCACGCAGTATTTT. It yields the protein CSVDGTGDRGTQYF.

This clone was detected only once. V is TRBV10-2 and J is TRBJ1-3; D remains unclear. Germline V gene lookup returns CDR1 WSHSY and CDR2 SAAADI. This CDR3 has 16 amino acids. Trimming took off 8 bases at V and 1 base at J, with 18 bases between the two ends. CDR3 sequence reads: CASLASGERSGNTIYF. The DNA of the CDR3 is TGCGCCAGCTTGGCCAGCGGGGAGAGATCTGGAAACACCATATATTTT.

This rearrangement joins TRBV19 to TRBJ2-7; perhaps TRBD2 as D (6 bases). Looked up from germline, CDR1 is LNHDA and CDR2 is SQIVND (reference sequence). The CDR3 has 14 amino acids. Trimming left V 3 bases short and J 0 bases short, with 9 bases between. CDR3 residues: CASSIGDFSYEQYF. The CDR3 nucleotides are TGTGCCAGTAGTATTGGGGACTTCTCCTACGAGCAGTACTTC.

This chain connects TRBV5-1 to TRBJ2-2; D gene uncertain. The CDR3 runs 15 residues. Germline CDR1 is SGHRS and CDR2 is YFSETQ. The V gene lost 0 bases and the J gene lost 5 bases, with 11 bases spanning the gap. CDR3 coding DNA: TGCGCCAGCAGCTTGGGCACAGTGACGACCGGGGAGCTGTTTTTT. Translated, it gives CASSLGTVTTGELFF. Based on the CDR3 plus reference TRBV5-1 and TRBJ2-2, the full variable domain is KAGVTQTPRYLIKTRGQQVTLSCSPISGHRSVSWYQQTPGQGLQFLFEYFSETQRNKGNFPGRFSGRQFSNSRSEMNVSTLELGDSALYLCASSLGTVTTGELFFGEGSRLTVL.

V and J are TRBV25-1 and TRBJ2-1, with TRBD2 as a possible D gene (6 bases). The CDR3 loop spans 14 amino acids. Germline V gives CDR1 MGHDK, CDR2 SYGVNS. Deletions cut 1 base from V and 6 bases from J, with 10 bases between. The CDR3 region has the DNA TGTGCCAGCAGTGAATGGGGAGGTGTCAATGAGCAGTTCTTC. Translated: CASSEWGGVNEQFF.